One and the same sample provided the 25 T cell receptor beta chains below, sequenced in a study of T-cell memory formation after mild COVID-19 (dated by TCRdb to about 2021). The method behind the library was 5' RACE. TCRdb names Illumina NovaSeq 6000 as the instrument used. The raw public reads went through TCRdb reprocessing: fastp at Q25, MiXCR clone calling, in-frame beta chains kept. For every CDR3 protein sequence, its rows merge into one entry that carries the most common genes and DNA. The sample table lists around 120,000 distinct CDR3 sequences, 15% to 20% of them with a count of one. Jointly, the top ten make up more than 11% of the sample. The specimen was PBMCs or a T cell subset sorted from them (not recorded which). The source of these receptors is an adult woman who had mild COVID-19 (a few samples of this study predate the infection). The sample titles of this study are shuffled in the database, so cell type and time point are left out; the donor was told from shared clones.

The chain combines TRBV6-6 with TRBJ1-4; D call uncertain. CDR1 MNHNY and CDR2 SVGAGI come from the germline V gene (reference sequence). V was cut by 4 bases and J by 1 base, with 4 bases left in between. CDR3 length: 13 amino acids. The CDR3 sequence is CASSSLTNEKLFF. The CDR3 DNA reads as TGTGCCAGCAGTTCCCTAACTAATGAAAAACTGTTTTTT.

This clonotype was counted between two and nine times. This CDR3 reads CASSQDYSYNEQFF. DNA for the CDR3: TGTGCCAGCAGCCAAGACTACTCCTACAATGAGCAGTTCTTC. The rearrangement links TRBV4-2 to TRBJ2-1, with unresolved D. Germline assignment: CDR1 LGHNA and CDR2 YNFKEQ. This CDR3 contains 14 residues. Trimming took off 0 bases at V and 0 bases at J, with 3 bases between the two ends.

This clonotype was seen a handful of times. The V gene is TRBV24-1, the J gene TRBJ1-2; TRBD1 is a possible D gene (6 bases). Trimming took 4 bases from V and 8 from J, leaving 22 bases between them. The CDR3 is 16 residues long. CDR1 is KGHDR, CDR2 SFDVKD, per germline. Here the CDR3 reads CATSDPQQGSLWGYTF. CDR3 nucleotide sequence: TGTGCCACCAGTGACCCCCAACAGGGTTCCTTGTGGGGCTACACCTTC.

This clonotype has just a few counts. DNA of the CDR3: TGTGCCAGCAGCTTAAATCTAGCCGAGCAGTTCTTC. Amino acids: CASSLNLAEQFF. The chain joins TRBV11-2 to TRBJ2-1, with a tentative D call TRBD2 (5 bases). CDR1 and CDR2 from the germline V gene are SGHAT and FQNNGV. Trimming removed 2 bases from V and 10 bases from J, with 9 bases in between. The CDR3 extends over 12 amino acids.

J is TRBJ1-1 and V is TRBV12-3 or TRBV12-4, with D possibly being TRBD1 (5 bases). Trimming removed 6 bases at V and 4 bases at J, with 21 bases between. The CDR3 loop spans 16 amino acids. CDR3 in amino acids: CASSPRQGGWSTEAFF. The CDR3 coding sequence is TGTGCCAGCAGCCCCCGCCAGGGTGGTTGGAGCACTGAAGCTTTCTTT.

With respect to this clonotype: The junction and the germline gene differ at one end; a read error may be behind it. CDR3 sequence reads: CSVEYKLNTGAFF. The DNA of the CDR3 is TGCAGCGTTGAATACAAGTTGAACACTGGAGCTTTCTTT. This rearrangement joins TRBV29-1 to TRBJ1-1; D call uncertain. CDR1 and CDR2 from the germline V gene are SQVTM and ANQGSEA. This CDR3 is 13 amino acids long.

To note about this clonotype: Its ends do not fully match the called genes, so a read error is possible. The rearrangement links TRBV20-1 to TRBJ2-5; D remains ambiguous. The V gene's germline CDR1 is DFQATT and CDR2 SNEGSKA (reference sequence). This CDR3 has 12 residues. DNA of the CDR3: TGCAGTGCTAGGCAGCACCAAGGGACCCAGTACTTC. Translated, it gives CSARQHQGTQYF.

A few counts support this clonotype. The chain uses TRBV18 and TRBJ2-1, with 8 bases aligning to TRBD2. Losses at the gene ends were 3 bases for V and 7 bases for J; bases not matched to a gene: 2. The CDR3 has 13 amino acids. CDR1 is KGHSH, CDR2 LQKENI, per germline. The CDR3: CASSPPGGNEQFF. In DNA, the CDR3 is TGTGCCAGCTCACCCCCGGGGGGGAATGAGCAGTTCTTC.

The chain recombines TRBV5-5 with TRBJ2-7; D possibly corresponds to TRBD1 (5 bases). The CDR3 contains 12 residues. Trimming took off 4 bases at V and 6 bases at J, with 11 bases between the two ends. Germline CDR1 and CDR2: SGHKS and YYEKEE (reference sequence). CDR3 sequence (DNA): TGTGCCAGCAGCGACCAGGGAACCGAGCAGTACTTC. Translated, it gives CASSDQGTEQYF.

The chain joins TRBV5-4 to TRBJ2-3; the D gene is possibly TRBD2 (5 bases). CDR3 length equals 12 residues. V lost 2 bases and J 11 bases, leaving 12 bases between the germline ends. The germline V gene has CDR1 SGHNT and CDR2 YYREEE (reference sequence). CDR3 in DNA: TGTGCCAGCAGCTTCTCGGGGTTGGGGCAGTATTTT. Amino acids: CASSFSGLGQYF.

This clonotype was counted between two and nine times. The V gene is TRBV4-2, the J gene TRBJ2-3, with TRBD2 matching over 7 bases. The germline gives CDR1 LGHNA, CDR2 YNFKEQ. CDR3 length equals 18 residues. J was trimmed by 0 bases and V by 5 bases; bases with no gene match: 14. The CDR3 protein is CASSSAGVGGASTDTQYF. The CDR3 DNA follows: TGTGCCAGCAGCTCGGCGGGGGTTGGCGGGGCGAGCACAGATACGCAGTATTTT.

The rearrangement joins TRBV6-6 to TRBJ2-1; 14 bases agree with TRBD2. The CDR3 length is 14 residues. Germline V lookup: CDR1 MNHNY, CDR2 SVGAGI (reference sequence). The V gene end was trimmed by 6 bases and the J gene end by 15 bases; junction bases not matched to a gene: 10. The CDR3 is CASRYAGLAGDRFF. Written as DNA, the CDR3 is TGTGCCAGCAGGTACGCGGGACTAGCGGGAGACCGGTTCTTC.

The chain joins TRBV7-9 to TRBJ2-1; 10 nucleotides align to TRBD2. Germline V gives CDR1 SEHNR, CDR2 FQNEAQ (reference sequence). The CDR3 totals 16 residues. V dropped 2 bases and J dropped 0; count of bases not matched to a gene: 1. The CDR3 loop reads CASSLTSGISYNEQFF. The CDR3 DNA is TGTGCCAGCAGCTTAACTAGCGGGATCTCCTACAATGAGCAGTTCTTC.

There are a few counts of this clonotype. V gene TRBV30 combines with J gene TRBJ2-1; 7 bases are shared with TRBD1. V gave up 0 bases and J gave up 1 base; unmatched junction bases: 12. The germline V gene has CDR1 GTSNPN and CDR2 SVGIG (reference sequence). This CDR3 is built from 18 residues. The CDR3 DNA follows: TGTGCCTGGAGTGTCCACCCCCTGACAGGGTTTTCCTACAATGAGCAGTTCTTC. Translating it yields CAWSVHPLTGFSYNEQFF.

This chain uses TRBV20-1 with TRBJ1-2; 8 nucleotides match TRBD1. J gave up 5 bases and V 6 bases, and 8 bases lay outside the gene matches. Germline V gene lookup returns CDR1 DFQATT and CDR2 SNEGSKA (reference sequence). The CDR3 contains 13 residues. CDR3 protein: CSAVDRGAYGYTF. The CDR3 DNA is TGCAGTGCCGTCGACAGGGGCGCTTATGGCTACACCTTC.

In DNA, the CDR3 is TGTGCCAGCAGTGCGAAACCGGGACAGTCTATTAAGAACACTGAAGCTTTCTTT. Translation: CASSAKPGQSIKNTEAFF. The chain links TRBV2 to TRBJ1-1; 7 nucleotides align to TRBD1. The CDR3 consists of 18 residues. Trimming removed 4 bases from V and 1 base from J; junction bases left unmatched: 15. CDR1 is SNHLY, CDR2 FYNNEI, per germline.

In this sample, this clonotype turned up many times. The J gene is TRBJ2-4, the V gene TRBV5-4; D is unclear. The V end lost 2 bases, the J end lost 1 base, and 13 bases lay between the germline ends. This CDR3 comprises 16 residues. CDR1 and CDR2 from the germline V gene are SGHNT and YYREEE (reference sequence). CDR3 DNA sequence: TGTGCCAGCAGCTTACCTGGGGATAGGGCCAAAAACATTCAGTACTTC. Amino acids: CASSLPGDRAKNIQYF.

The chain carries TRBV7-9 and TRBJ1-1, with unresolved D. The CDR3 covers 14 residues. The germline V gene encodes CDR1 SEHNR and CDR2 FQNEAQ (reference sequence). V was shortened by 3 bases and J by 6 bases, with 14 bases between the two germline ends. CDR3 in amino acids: CASSFSGPRAEAFF. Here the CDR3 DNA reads TGTGCCAGCAGCTTCTCCGGACCGCGAGCTGAAGCTTTCTTT.

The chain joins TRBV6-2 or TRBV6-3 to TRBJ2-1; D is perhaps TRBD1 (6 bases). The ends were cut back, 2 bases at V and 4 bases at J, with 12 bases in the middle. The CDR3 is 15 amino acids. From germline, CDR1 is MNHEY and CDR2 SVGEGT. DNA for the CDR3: TGTGCCAGCAGTTACGAGGGGGTCCCGTACAATGAGCAGTTCTTC. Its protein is CASSYEGVPYNEQFF.

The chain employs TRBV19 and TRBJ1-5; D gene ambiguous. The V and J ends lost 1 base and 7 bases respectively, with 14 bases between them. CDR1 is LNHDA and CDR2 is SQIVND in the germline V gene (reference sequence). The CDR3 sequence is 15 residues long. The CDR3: CASSIVNSIGQPQHF. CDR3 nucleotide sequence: TGTGCCAGTAGTATAGTAAACAGCATCGGGCAGCCCCAGCATTTT. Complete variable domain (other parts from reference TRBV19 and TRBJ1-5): DGGITQSPKYLFRKEGQNVTLSCEQNLNHDAMYWYRQDPGQGLRLIYYSQIVNDFQKGDIAEGYSVSREKKESFPLTVTSAQKNPTAFYLCASSIVNSIGQPQHFGDGTRLSIL.

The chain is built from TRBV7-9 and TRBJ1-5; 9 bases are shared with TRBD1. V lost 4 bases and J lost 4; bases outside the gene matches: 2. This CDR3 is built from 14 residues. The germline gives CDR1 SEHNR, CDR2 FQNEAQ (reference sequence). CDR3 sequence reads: CASSYGTGNQPQHF. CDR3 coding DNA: TGTGCCAGCAGCTACGGGACAGGGAATCAGCCCCAGCATTTT.

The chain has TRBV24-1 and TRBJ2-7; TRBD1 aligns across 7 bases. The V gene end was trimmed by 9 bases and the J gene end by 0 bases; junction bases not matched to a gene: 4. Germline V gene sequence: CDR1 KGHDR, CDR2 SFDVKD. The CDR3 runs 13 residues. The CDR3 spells CATGRTGSYEQYF. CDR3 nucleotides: TGTGCCACCGGAAGGACAGGCTCCTACGAGCAGTACTTC.

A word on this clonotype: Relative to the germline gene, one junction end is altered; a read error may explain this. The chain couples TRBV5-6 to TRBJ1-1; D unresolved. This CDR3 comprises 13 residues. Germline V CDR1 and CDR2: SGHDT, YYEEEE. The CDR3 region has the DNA TGTGCCAGCAGATTGGAGGGTGCCCTGGAAGCTTTCTTT. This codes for CASRLEGALEAFF.

The CDR3 is CSVDRGVSQETQYF. The CDR3 coding sequence is TGCAGCGTTGACAGGGGGGTTTCCCAAGAGACCCAGTACTTC. This rearrangement joins TRBV29-1 to TRBJ2-5, with D possibly matching TRBD1 (7 bases). Deletions cut 3 bases from V and 1 base from J, with 12 bases between. The CDR3 extends over 14 amino acids. From germline, CDR1 is SQVTM and CDR2 ANQGSEA.

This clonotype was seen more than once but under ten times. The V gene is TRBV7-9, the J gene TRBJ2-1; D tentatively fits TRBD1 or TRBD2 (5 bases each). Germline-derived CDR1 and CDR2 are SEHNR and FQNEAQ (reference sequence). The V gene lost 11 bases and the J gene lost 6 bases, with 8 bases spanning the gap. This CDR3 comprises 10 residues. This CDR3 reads CAGGGNEQFF. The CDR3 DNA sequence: TGTGCCGGTGGGGGCAATGAGCAGTTCTTC.